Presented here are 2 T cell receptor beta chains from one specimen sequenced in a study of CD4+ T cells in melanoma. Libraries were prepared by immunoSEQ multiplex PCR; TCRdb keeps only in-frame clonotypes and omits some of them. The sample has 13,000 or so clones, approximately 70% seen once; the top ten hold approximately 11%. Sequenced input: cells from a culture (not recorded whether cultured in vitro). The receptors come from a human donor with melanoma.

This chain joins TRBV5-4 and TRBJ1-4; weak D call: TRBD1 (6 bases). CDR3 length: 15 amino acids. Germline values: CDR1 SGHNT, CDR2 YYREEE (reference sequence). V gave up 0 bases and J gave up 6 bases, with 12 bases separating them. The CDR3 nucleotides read TGTGCCAGCAGCTTGGACGGAGGGGGGTATGAAAAACTGTTTTTT. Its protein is CASSLDGGGYEKLFF.

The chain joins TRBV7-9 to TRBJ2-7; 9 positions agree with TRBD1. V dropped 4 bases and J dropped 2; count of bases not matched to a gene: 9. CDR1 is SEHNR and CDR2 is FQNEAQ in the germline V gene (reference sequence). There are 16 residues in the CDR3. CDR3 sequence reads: CASSSSRQGGPYEQYF. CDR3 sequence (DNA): TGTGCCAGCAGCTCATCGAGACAGGGGGGACCCTACGAGCAGTACTTC.